What follows are 25 T cell receptor beta chains derived from one specimen sequenced in a study of cytomegalovirus exposure and HLA in healthy donors. Amplification used 60 Vbeta primers and 13 Jbeta primers. Assay used: immunoSEQ multiplex PCR; TCRdb lists only in-frame clones, some missing. The top ten hold 3% to 4% of the sample, which has about 110,000 clones, 65% to 80% seen once. Sequenced material: PBMCs. The receptors derive from a man aged 55 to 70 in good health and CMV-seronegative.

The gene calls are TRBV7-2 and TRBJ2-5, with D perhaps TRBD1 (6 bases). V lost 2 bases and J 5 bases, leaving 15 bases between the germline ends. The CDR3 runs 15 residues. From germline, CDR1 is SGHTA and CDR2 FQGNSA. Here the CDR3 DNA reads TGTGCCAGCAGCTTATTAAGGTTTAGGGGGGAGACCCAGTACTTC. This codes for CASSLLRFRGETQYF.

This clone was seen once. The chain employs TRBV4-3 and TRBJ2-1, with D possibly TRBD2 on 6 matching bases. This CDR3 has 15 amino acids. Germline V gene data show CDR1 as LGHNA and CDR2 as YSLEER. Trimming left V 2 bases short and J 1 base short, with 9 bases between. In DNA form, the CDR3 reads TGCGCCAGCAGCCAAACGGGAGCTTCCTACAATGAGCAGTTCTTC. Protein product: CASSQTGASYNEQFF.

This clone has a single count. The CDR3 region is CASSLEQAEKLFF. In DNA form, the CDR3 reads TGTGCCAGCAGCTTAGAACAGGCGGAAAAACTGTTTTTT. The chain combines TRBV7-2 with TRBJ1-4, with D tentatively TRBD1 (5 bases). Germline CDR1 is SGHTA and CDR2 is FQGNSA. V was shortened by 1 base and J by 8 bases, with 8 bases between the two germline ends. The CDR3 has 13 amino acids.

V and J are TRBV7-2 and TRBJ2-2; TRBD2 matches 9 bases. CDR1 SGHTA and CDR2 FQGNSA come from the germline V gene. This CDR3 has 16 amino acids. V was pared by 0 bases and J by 7 bases, with 6 bases of the junction left unmatched. The chain's CDR3 is CASSLARGGVYGELFF. In nucleotides, the CDR3 is TGTGCCAGCAGCTTAGCCCGCGGGGGGGTCTACGGGGAGCTGTTTTTT.

The chain couples TRBV6-4 to TRBJ1-2; 7 bases are a match to TRBD1. Germline V gene sequence: CDR1 MRHNA, CDR2 SNTAGT. The V gene end was trimmed by 6 bases and the J gene end by 4 bases; junction bases not matched to a gene: 8. This CDR3 is built from 14 residues. The CDR3 DNA reads TGTGCCAGCAGCCAGACAGGGTCGGGCTATGGCTACACCTTC. This sequence encodes CASSQTGSGYGYTF.

This chain links TRBV5-1 with TRBJ2-2, with a possible D match to TRBD2 (5 bases). CDR1 SGHRS and CDR2 YFSETQ come from the germline V gene. This CDR3 is built from 15 residues. V was cut by 1 base and J by 3 bases, with 10 bases left in between. CDR3 DNA: TGCGCCAGCAGCTTGACGAGGGATGACACCGGGGAGCTGTTTTTT. Translating gives CASSLTRDDTGELFF.

The chain joins TRBV13 to TRBJ1-1; TRBD1 matches 8 bases. The CDR3 is 15 residues long. J gave up 4 bases and V 5 bases, and 9 bases lay outside the gene matches. The germline CDR1 and CDR2 sequences are PRHDT and FYEKMQ (reference sequence). CDR3 loop: CASSPTQGVGTEAFF. The DNA for the CDR3 is TGTGCCAGCAGCCCAACACAGGGGGTTGGCACTGAAGCTTTCTTT.

This chain uses TRBV11-2 with TRBJ1-6; D remains ambiguous. Germline values: CDR1 SGHAT, CDR2 FQNNGV. Trimming took 0 bases from V and 5 from J, leaving 8 bases between them. The CDR3 consists of 15 residues. CDR3 coding DNA: TGTGCCAGCAGCTTAGAGGGCAGTAATAATTCACCCCTCCACTTT. It codes for CASSLEGSNNSPLHF.

The rearrangement links TRBV5-6 to TRBJ2-7; 12 bases line up with TRBD1. CDR1 is SGHDT and CDR2 is YYEEEE in the germline V gene. The CDR3 length is 16 residues. V lost 4 bases, J lost 7 bases, and 12 bases stayed unmatched. For the CDR3, the DNA is TGTGCCAGCAGCCTGTACGGGACAGGGGGCCCGGGTGAGCAGTACTTC. It yields the protein CASSLYGTGGPGEQYF.

This chain joins TRBV19 and TRBJ1-2, with D tentatively TRBD1 (6 bases). This CDR3 spans 14 amino acids. Germline-derived CDR1 and CDR2 are LNHDA and SQIVND (reference sequence). The V gene lost 5 bases and the J gene lost 7 bases, with 17 bases spanning the gap. The CDR3 DNA sequence: TGTGCCAGTAGTCCATCCCGGGACACGCGTGGCTACACCTTC. Translation gives CASSPSRDTRGYTF. Filled out from reference TRBV19 and TRBJ1-2, the complete variable domain reads DGGITQSPKYLFRKEGQNVTLSCEQNLNHDAMYWYRQDPGQGLRLIYYSQIVNDFQKGDIAEGYSVSREKKESFPLTVTSAQKNPTAFYLCASSPSRDTRGYTFGSGTRLTVV.

This chain joins TRBV7-6 and TRBJ2-1; 9 bases fit TRBD2. V dropped 0 bases and J dropped 12; count of bases not matched to a gene: 15. This CDR3 has 17 amino acids. Germline-derived CDR1 and CDR2 are SGHVS and FNYEAQ. The CDR3 DNA follows: TGTGCCAGCAGCTTAGCGTCGGCTAGCGGGACCCCTCGCGGGCAGTTCTTC. Residues: CASSLASASGTPRGQFF.

The V call is TRBV7-2, the J call TRBJ2-1; 8 bases are shared with TRBD1. Germline loops: CDR1 SGHTA, CDR2 FQGNSA. This CDR3 is 16 amino acids long. Trimming cost V 2 bases and J 0 bases; bases outside gene matches: 3. This chain's CDR3 is CASSLTGGNSYNEQFF. The CDR3 DNA sequence: TGTGCCAGCAGCTTAACAGGGGGGAACTCCTACAATGAGCAGTTCTTC.

The CDR3: CASSFRQGETQYF. The DNA for the CDR3 is TGTGCCAGCAGCTTCCGACAGGGCGAGACCCAGTACTTC. The V call is TRBV7-9, the J call TRBJ2-5, with 7 bases aligning to TRBD1. CDR1 is SEHNR and CDR2 is FQNEAQ in the germline V gene (reference sequence). This CDR3 is 13 amino acids long. V shed 3 bases and J 5 bases; nucleotides not matched to a gene: 3.

The rearrangement links TRBV30 to TRBJ1-1; D not resolved. The germline V gene encodes CDR1 GTSNPN and CDR2 SVGIG (reference sequence). The length of the CDR3 is 14 residues. Deletions cut 2 bases from V and 2 bases from J, with 12 bases between. The CDR3 nucleotides read TGTGCCTGGAGTTACGGTGGAGGTAACACTGAAGCTTTCTTT. This gives the protein CAWSYGGGNTEAFF.

The chain joins TRBV10-3 to TRBJ1-5; 8 nucleotides agree with TRBD1. This CDR3 comprises 16 residues. The germline gives CDR1 ENHRY, CDR2 SYGVKD. J gave up 5 bases and V 3 bases, and 9 bases lay outside the gene matches. Here the CDR3 DNA reads TGTGCCATCAGTGATCCCCCGGGACAGGCCTATCAGCCCCAGCATTTT. Translation: CAISDPPGQAYQPQHF.

This rearrangement joins TRBV15 to TRBJ2-5; the match to TRBD1 covers 7 bases. The CDR3 length is 14 residues. CDR1 and CDR2 (germline): LNHNV, YYDKDF (reference sequence). Trimming took 0 bases from V and 10 from J; bases not matched to a gene: 8. The DNA of the CDR3 is TGTGCCACCAGCAGAGATAGGGACAGTGGAAACCAGTACTTC. It translates to CATSRDRDSGNQYF. Variable domain in full (rest from reference TRBV15 and TRBJ2-5): DAMVIQNPRYQVTQFGKPVTLSCSQTLNHNVMYWYQQKSSQAPKLLFHYYDKDFNNEADTPDNFQSRRPNTSFCFLDIRSPGLGDTAMYLCATSRDRDSGNQYFGPGTRLLVL.

This chain uses TRBV7-2 with TRBJ2-6; D is perhaps TRBD2 (6 bases). The V gene's germline CDR1 is SGHTA and CDR2 FQGNSA. V gave up 1 base and J gave up 5 bases, with 18 bases separating them. The CDR3 sequence is 18 residues long. This CDR3 reads CASSLVGPGGVRANVLTF. CDR3 coding DNA: TGTGCCAGCAGCTTAGTGGGGCCCGGGGGTGTTAGGGCCAACGTCCTGACTTTC.

The V call is TRBV7-9, the J call TRBJ2-2, with 9 nucleotides matching TRBD1. Germline V CDR1 and CDR2: SEHNR, FQNEAQ (reference sequence). This CDR3 contains 19 residues. J lost 5 bases, V lost 2 bases, and 15 bases had no gene match. CDR3 DNA sequence: TGTGCCAGCAGCTTAATCGGACAACCGGGACAGGGAGGTACCGGGGAGCTGTTTTTT. It yields the protein CASSLIGQPGQGGTGELFF.

The chain couples TRBV7-2 to TRBJ2-2; no clear D. CDR1 is SGHTA, CDR2 FQGNSA, per germline. The CDR3 extends over 13 amino acids. The ends were cut back, 5 bases at V and 7 bases at J, with 11 bases in the middle. CDR3 sequence (DNA): TGTGCCAGCAGCCAAATAGTAGACGGGGAGCTGTTTTTT. Amino acids: CASSQIVDGELFF. The entire variable domain, with the rest obtained from reference TRBV7-2 and TRBJ2-2, is as follows: GAGVSQSPSNKVTEKGKDVELRCDPISGHTALYWYRQSLGQGLEFLIYFQGNSAPDKSGLPSDRFSAERTGGSVSTLTIQRTQQEDSAVYLCASSQIVDGELFFGEGSRLTVL.

The chain links TRBV9 to TRBJ1-2, with a possible D match to TRBD1 (6 bases). V was pared by 5 bases and J by 4 bases, with 18 bases between. Germline lookup yields CDR1 SGDLS and CDR2 YYNGEE. The CDR3 is 15 amino acids. CDR3 in amino acids: CASRAGEGRVYGYTF. In nucleotides, the CDR3 is TGTGCCAGCAGAGCAGGGGAGGGACGAGTCTATGGCTACACCTTC.

CDR3 in DNA: TGTGCTAGTGGTTTGCCTCGACTAGGAGCTTTCTTT. The encoded protein is CASGLPRLGAFF. The J gene is TRBJ1-1, the V gene TRBV12-5; unclear D gene. CDR3 length equals 12 residues. Trimming left V 2 bases short and J 10 bases short, with 11 bases between. Germline CDR1 is LGHNT and CDR2 is FRNRAP.

In this sample, this clone turned up a few times. This rearrangement joins TRBV11-3 to TRBJ2-4, with D perhaps matching TRBD2 (5 bases). CDR1 and CDR2 (germline): SGHNT, YENEEA. Trimming took 5 bases from V and 8 from J, leaving 16 bases between them. The CDR3 runs 14 residues. This CDR3 is CASSQERGWDIQYF. In nucleotides, the CDR3 is TGTGCCAGCAGCCAAGAACGGGGTTGGGACATTCAGTACTTC.

This clone was seen a handful of times. This chain connects TRBV7-2 to TRBJ2-1, with a possible D match to TRBD2 (5 bases). Germline V gene sequence: CDR1 SGHTA, CDR2 FQGNSA. CDR3 length: 12 amino acids. V lost 4 bases and J lost 15, with 16 bases in between. The CDR3 loop reads CASSSPGKIGFF. The CDR3 nucleotides read TGTGCCAGCAGCTCTCCGGGGAAGATTGGGTTCTTC.

The CDR3 DNA follows: TGTGCCAGCAGTTCAGAGCGCGCGCAGTACTTC. Its translation: CASSSERAQYF. J is TRBJ2-4 and V is TRBV28; D unclear. CDR3 length: 11 amino acids. Germline CDR1 MDHEN, CDR2 SYDVKM. The V end lost 4 bases, the J end lost 13 bases, and 11 bases lay between the germline ends.

The genes are TRBV4-3 and TRBJ1-2; no definite D call. This CDR3 contains 14 residues. Germline CDR1 LGHNA, CDR2 YSLEER. Trimming took off 0 bases at V and 4 bases at J, with 9 bases between the two ends. The chain's CDR3 is CASSQDRSSYGYTF. CDR3 nucleotides: TGCGCCAGCAGCCAAGACAGGTCTTCCTATGGCTACACCTTC.